The entry below describes one T cell receptor (beta chain). No cognate antigen has been identified for it. No much larger clone exists at a distance of one base, and base qualities are not known. According to the germline V gene, CDR1 reads MGHDK and CDR2 reads SYGVNS. The CDR3 runs 15 amino acids, cysteine and phenylalanine included. Just the 45-base CDR3 DNA is kept, in frame starting at base 1. Trimming takes 2 bases off V and 4 bases off J; junction bases not matched to a gene: 7. The CDR3 regions of human TCRbeta chains were analyzed by immunosequencing. The study's processing was this. TCRs in the repertoires were matched against a reference library of SARS-CoV-2-specific TCRs that had been generated with the MIRA antigen-specificity platform. Breadth was defined as the fraction of unique TCRs that were SARS-CoV-2-associated. Depth was defined as the fraction of total T cells that were SARS-CoV-2-associated. Using the MIRA data, each spike-specific TCR was assigned both to the spike region to which the TCR was reactive and to a CD4 or CD8 class. Log10-transformed breadth and depth values were compared by one-way ANOVA with Sidak's multiple comparisons tests. Imported from immuneACCESS, the table was reduced by TCRdb to in-frame sequences with V and J called. These copies leave out some clones; in studies compared against another copy, an unresolved V gene accounts for under half, and the cause of the remainder is not known. V and J calls and clone size come straight from that table; D and trimming were deduced from the DNA. The sample table holds some 170,000 clones, of which 92% were seen once. Roughly 4.4% of the sample is in the top ten clones.

The sample's time point label, decoded: baseline before first vaccination. The treatment or condition label corresponds to: meningococcal conjugate vaccine given as trial control. Vaccinee samples came from UK trials COV001 and COV002, including a single-blind randomized controlled phase 2/3 trial of AZD1222 (ChAdOx1 nCoV-19) in healthy adults. Trial participant PBMC samples were collected at day 0 and day 28 after the second dose for TCRbeta chain sequencing. This specimen comes from a study of T cell responses to AZD1222 COVID-19 vaccine (dated by TCRdb to the early 2020s). Some background on the complete study: TCR sequencing covered 230 to 250 trial participants: some 210 given two doses of AZD1222 and approximately 25 given two doses of MenACWY control vaccine. Enrollment into the trials was organized by age into subgroups of 18-55, 56-69 and 70-plus years, and those subgroups contained around 150, 28 and 57 TCR-sequenced participants, respectively. General conclusions and limits of the study: A significant rise in spike-specific TCR breadth and depth was observed after two AZD1222 doses relative to day 0 and relative to MenACWY recipients. Vaccine-associated CD4 TCRs spanned the whole spike protein, with dominant responses in regions 160-218 and 743-854. Conclusions about previously exposed vaccinees are limited because only a handful of AZD1222 recipients were SARS-CoV-2 seropositive at baseline. Participants were mostly white British, with more females than males. The authors suggested clonal diversity may have been underestimated. The 56-69-year group was small, and its depth increase did not reach significance, likely because of low power. Because no samples from the day 14 peak response were available, repertoires could be characterized only after the peak T cell response. Nearly half of unique spike-specific TCRs reportedly recognized epitopes outside regions mutated in the B.1.351 and B.1.1.7 variants.

The origin of this receptor is an adult in good health. Sequenced material: peripheral blood, taken on day 0 of MenACWY control vaccination. The rearranged chain carries TRBV25-1 and TRBJ2-7; 8 bases in the junction line up with TRBD1. The bases are TGTGCCAGCAGTGAAAAAAACAGGGGGTGGTACGAGCAGTACTTC. Translated, it reads CASSEKNRGWYEQYF.